This TCR beta chain comes out of a study of shared clonotypes between healthy human individuals. The overall study: Donor ages ranged 18 to 49 years: a couple of women, a few men.

As defined, naive CD8 cells were CD45RO-negative and positively selected for CCR7, with terminally differentiated effector memory CD45RA+ cells excluded. Sequenced by immunoSEQ multiplex PCR; TCRdb stores in-frame clones only, minus some. In the table there are hundreds of thousands of clones, 90% to 95% of which are singletons. Points from the study as a whole: Despite large depth, rarefaction showed incomplete sorted-subset sequencing.

Points on this clone: The antigen is undetermined.

Sequences were obtained from naive CD8+ T cells sorted from blood. The clonotype originates from a young man in good health.

This chain's CDR3 is CATPPPGQGLTDTQYF. The CDR3 nucleotides read TGTGCCACCCCTCCCCCGGGACAGGGTCTAACAGATACGCAGTATTTT. J is TRBJ2-3 and V is TRBV7-9; 9 positions match TRBD1. Germline trimming cut 10 bases from V and 3 bases from J; bases unmatched to any gene: 14. The CDR3 covers 16 residues. CDR1 and CDR2 from the germline V gene are SEHNR and FQNEAQ (reference sequence).